This T cell receptor beta chain emerged from a study of blood T cell repertoires in COVID-19. Here immunoSEQ multiplex PCR was the method, and the copy in TCRdb shows in-frame clones only, minus some. The sample shows about 670,000 clones, more than 80% of them seen only once. V was clipped by 4 bases and J by 4 bases; unmatched bases: 7. Per the germline V gene, CDR1 is SGHTS and CDR2 is YDEGEE. The CDR3 extends over 15 amino acids. The V gene is TRBV5-8, the J gene TRBJ1-3; 8 bases fit TRBD1. The sequence was obtained from a woman under 30 with acute or convalescent COVID-19. Sequenced sample: peripheral blood. The CDR3 region has the DNA TGTGCCAGCAGCCCCAACAGGGGGTTGGGAAACACCATATATTTT. This sequence encodes CASSPNRGLGNTIYF.